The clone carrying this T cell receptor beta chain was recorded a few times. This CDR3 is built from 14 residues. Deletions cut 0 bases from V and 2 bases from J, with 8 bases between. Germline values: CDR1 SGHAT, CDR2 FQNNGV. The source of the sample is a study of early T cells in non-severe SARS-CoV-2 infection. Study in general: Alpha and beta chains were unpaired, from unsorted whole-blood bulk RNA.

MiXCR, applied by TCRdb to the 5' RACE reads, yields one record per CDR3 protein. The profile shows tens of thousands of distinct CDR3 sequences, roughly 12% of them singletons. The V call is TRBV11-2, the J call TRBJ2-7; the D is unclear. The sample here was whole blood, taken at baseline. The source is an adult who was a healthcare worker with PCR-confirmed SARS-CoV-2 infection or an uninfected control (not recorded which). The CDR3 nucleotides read TGTGCCAGCAGCTTAGACGGAGTTACCTACGAGCAGTACTTC. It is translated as CASSLDGVTYEQYF.